A single sample gave rise to the 30 T cell receptor beta chains below, sequenced in a study of shared clonotypes between healthy human individuals. Assay: immunoSEQ multiplex PCR; the TCRdb copy retains only in-frame clones and omits some. Of some 2.4 million clones in the sample, approximately 93% were seen once. The sample consisted of naive CD4+ T cells from PBMCs. Regarding subset: CD45RA+ positively selected. All receptors come from a man aged 18 to 29 in good health. Some clones in this sample may be carry-over from other donors' samples.

The chain joins TRBV2 to TRBJ2-1; D unresolved. The CDR3 sequence is 15 residues long. From germline, CDR1 is SNHLY and CDR2 FYNNEI. The V gene lost 3 bases and the J gene lost 0 bases, with 9 bases spanning the gap. The CDR3 loop is CASSDWRPSYNEQFF. For the CDR3, the DNA is TGTGCCAGCAGTGATTGGCGGCCCTCCTACAATGAGCAGTTCTTC.

This chain uses TRBV4-1 with TRBJ1-1; a weak D match, TRBD1 (6 bases). The germline gives CDR1 MGHRA, CDR2 YSYEKL. Trimming removed 3 bases from V and 4 bases from J, with 9 bases in between. The CDR3 is 13 residues long. The CDR3, as DNA: TGCGCCAGCAGCCATACAGGGTCCACTGAAGCTTTCTTT. It yields the protein CASSHTGSTEAFF.

The rearrangement uses TRBV19 and TRBJ1-2; D not resolved. The CDR3 spans 12 residues. V lost 8 bases to trimming and J lost 10 bases, with 17 bases between them. Germline lookup yields CDR1 LNHDA and CDR2 SQIVND (reference sequence). The CDR3, as DNA: TGTGCCAGTGCAGACGACACTCTCGACTACACCTTC. This sequence encodes CASADDTLDYTF.

The sample holds one count of this clone. The V and J genes are TRBV30 and TRBJ2-7; no definite D call. CDR1 is GTSNPN and CDR2 is SVGIG in the germline V gene (reference sequence). The CDR3 has 11 residues. V lost 2 bases and J lost 4, with 6 bases in between. The CDR3 DNA reads TGTGCCTGGAGTCCGCAGTACGAGCAGTACTTC. Amino acids: CAWSPQYEQYF.

This chain joins TRBV14 and TRBJ2-1; no reliable D call. Germline V gene lookup returns CDR1 SGHDN and CDR2 FVKESK. Trimming shortened V by 1 base and J by 1 base, and 11 bases separated the two germline ends. The length of the CDR3 is 16 residues. CDR3 protein: CASSQVRPGSYNEQFF. The CDR3 coding sequence is TGTGCCAGCAGCCAAGTTAGGCCTGGGTCCTACAATGAGCAGTTCTTC.

The CDR3 sequence: CASSRDRGSYNEQFF. The CDR3 DNA is TGTGCCAGCAGCAGGGACAGGGGCTCCTACAATGAGCAGTTCTTC. The rearrangement uses TRBV9 and TRBJ2-1; TRBD1 matches 10 bases. CDR1 is SGDLS, CDR2 YYNGEE, per germline. CDR3 size: 15 residues. The V gene end was trimmed by 4 bases and the J gene end by 0 bases; junction bases not matched to a gene: 1. Filled out from reference TRBV9 and TRBJ2-1, the complete variable domain reads DSGVTQTPKHLITATGQRVTLRCSPRSGDLSVYWYQQSLDQGLQFLIQYYNGEERAKGNILERFSAQQFPDLHSELNLSSLELGDSALYFCASSRDRGSYNEQFFGPGTRLTVL.

The V call is TRBV5-4, the J call TRBJ1-3; TRBD1 is a possible D gene (6 bases). Germline V lookup: CDR1 SGHNT, CDR2 YYREEE (reference sequence). The CDR3 sequence is 17 residues long. Trimming shortened V by 0 bases and J by 3 bases, and 16 bases separated the two germline ends. The CDR3 DNA sequence: TGTGCCAGCAGCTTGGCCGGTCGGGGGGCAGGTGGAAACACCATATATTTT. Translated, it gives CASSLAGRGAGGNTIYF.

The chain recombines TRBV7-9 with TRBJ2-7; D gene uncertain. The length of the CDR3 is 13 residues. Germline-derived CDR1 and CDR2 are SEHNR and FQNEAQ (reference sequence). The ends were cut back, 1 base at V and 5 bases at J, with 9 bases in the middle. The CDR3 coding sequence is TGTGCCAGCAGCTTAGGTTCTGGGGACGAGCAGTACTTC. This encodes CASSLGSGDEQYF.

The V and J genes are TRBV28 and TRBJ2-7; D uncertain. The CDR3 loop spans 13 amino acids. The germline gives CDR1 MDHEN, CDR2 SYDVKM. The V gene lost 7 bases and the J gene lost 2 bases, with 12 bases spanning the gap. This chain's CDR3 is CASIPGPTYEQYF. DNA of the CDR3: TGTGCCAGCATCCCCGGGCCCACCTACGAGCAGTACTTC. Full variable domain (remainder filled in from reference TRBV28 and TRBJ2-7): DVKVTQSSRYLVKRTGEKVFLECVQDMDHENMFWYRQDPGLGLRLIYFSYDVKMKEKGDIPEGYSVSREKKERFSLILESASTNQTSMYLCASIPGPTYEQYFGPGTRLTVT.

The chain couples TRBV9 to TRBJ2-3, with 10 bases fitting TRBD2. J was trimmed by 4 bases and V by 2 bases; bases with no gene match: 7. CDR1 and CDR2 (germline): SGDLS, YYNGEE. The CDR3 contains 16 residues. The CDR3 protein is CASSVGILAGADTQYF. The CDR3 DNA follows: TGTGCCAGCAGCGTCGGCATCCTAGCGGGAGCAGATACGCAGTATTTT.

This chain links TRBV28 with TRBJ2-7; TRBD2 aligns across 14 bases. Germline V gene sequence: CDR1 MDHEN, CDR2 SYDVKM. V gave up 5 bases and J gave up 4 bases; unmatched junction bases: 13. CDR3 size: 18 residues. In nucleotides, the CDR3 is TGTGCCAGCAGTCTCCCCCGACTAGCGGGAGGGCCTTTGTACGAGCAGTACTTC. Amino acid sequence: CASSLPRLAGGPLYEQYF.

The rearrangement links TRBV30 to TRBJ1-4, with D hard to call. The V gene lost 3 bases and the J gene lost 0 bases, with 11 bases spanning the gap. Germline CDR1 reads GTSNPN; CDR2 reads SVGIG (reference sequence). CDR3 length equals 15 residues. The CDR3 sequence: CAWRGNGATNEKLFF. The CDR3 DNA sequence: TGTGCCTGGAGGGGGAATGGAGCAACTAATGAAAAACTGTTTTTT.

In the case of this clone: The same CDR3 arises from other DNA sequences in this sample as well. This chain joins TRBV29-1 and TRBJ1-2; no clear D. Trimming left V 4 bases short and J 3 bases short, with 9 bases between. The V gene's germline CDR1 is SQVTM and CDR2 ANQGSEA. The CDR3 contains 12 residues. The CDR3 sequence is CSVAGGDYGYTF. In DNA, the CDR3 is TGCAGCGTTGCAGGCGGGGACTATGGCTACACCTTC. Full variable domain (rest looked up from reference TRBV29-1 and TRBJ1-2): SAVISQKPSRDICQRGTSLTIQCQVDSQVTMMFWYRQQPGQSLTLIATANQGSEATYESGFVIDKFPISRPNLTFSTLTVSNMSPEDSSIYLCSVAGGDYGYTFGSGTRLTVV.

This clone was counted once. The CDR3, as DNA: TGTGCCAGCAGAACAGGGCTGTTCACTGAAGCTTTCTTT. Its protein product is CASRTGLFTEAFF. J is TRBJ1-1 and V is TRBV6-5, with D tentatively TRBD1 (6 bases). V lost 6 bases to trimming and J lost 4 bases, with 12 bases between them. This CDR3 region has 13 residues. CDR1 and CDR2 from the germline V gene are MNHEY and SVGAGI.

Of note for this clone: The same CDR3 arises from other DNA sequences in this sample as well. This chain connects TRBV28 to TRBJ2-7; TRBD1 matches at 11 bases. Losses at the gene ends were 2 bases for V and 3 bases for J; bases not matched to a gene: 6. CDR1 is MDHEN, CDR2 SYDVKM, per germline. CDR3 length equals 16 residues. This CDR3 is CASSLLPGQGGYEQYF. For the CDR3, the DNA is TGTGCCAGCAGTTTACTACCGGGACAGGGGGGCTACGAGCAGTACTTC.

V gene TRBV7-2 combines with J gene TRBJ2-7; D perhaps matches TRBD2 (6 bases). V was trimmed by 1 base and J by 0 bases, leaving 13 bases between them. The germline CDR1 and CDR2 sequences are SGHTA and FQGNSA. The CDR3 is 16 residues long. The CDR3 is CASSLDSTRASYEQYF. CDR3 nucleotides: TGTGCCAGCAGCTTAGACTCGACTAGGGCCTCCTACGAGCAGTACTTC.

The V gene is TRBV5-1, the J gene TRBJ1-1; TRBD1 might be the D (5 bases). V was trimmed by 4 bases and J by 7 bases, leaving 17 bases between them. This CDR3 region has 14 residues. In germline, CDR1 is SGHRS, CDR2 YFSETQ. This CDR3 is CASSDPGGAHEAFF. The CDR3 DNA reads as TGCGCCAGCAGCGACCCCGGGGGAGCCCATGAAGCTTTCTTT.

CDR3 DNA sequence: TGTGCCTCTAAATTGGCGGGAGGGCCTAACACCGGGGAGCTGTTTTTT. This gives the protein CASKLAGGPNTGELFF. J is TRBJ2-2 and V is TRBV30, with TRBD2 identical over 9 bases. The ends lost 7 bases at V and 2 bases at J; junction bases unmatched: 11. Germline V gene data show CDR1 as GTSNPN and CDR2 as SVGIG (reference sequence). The CDR3 is 16 amino acids.

The V and J genes are TRBV5-1 and TRBJ1-2; D not certain. The V end lost 5 bases, the J end lost 6 bases, and 14 bases lay between the germline ends. From germline, CDR1 is SGHRS and CDR2 YFSETQ. CDR3 length: 13 amino acids. In DNA, the CDR3 is TGCGCCAGCAGTACCGACCGCCAAAATGGCTACACCTTC. Translating it yields CASSTDRQNGYTF.

CDR3 sequence reads: CASRASVSEQFF. CDR3 nucleotides: TGTGCCAGCAGAGCTAGCGTCAGCGAGCAGTTCTTC. The chain employs TRBV27 and TRBJ2-1; the D gene is possibly TRBD2 (6 bases). The CDR3 covers 12 residues. CDR1 MNHEY and CDR2 SMNVEV come from the germline V gene (reference sequence). Deletions cut 6 bases from V and 10 bases from J, with 13 bases between.

This sequence joins TRBV18 and TRBJ1-4; TRBD1 matches at 9 bases. Germline V gene sequence: CDR1 KGHSH, CDR2 LQKENI. The V and J ends lost 3 bases and 8 bases, in that order; junction bases with no gene match: 7. The CDR3 covers 15 residues. CDR3 region: CASSPNRGPWEKLFF. In DNA, the CDR3 is TGTGCCAGCTCACCTAACAGGGGGCCATGGGAAAAACTGTTTTTT.

This clone occurred a few times. The gene calls are TRBV5-4 and TRBJ1-1; a weak D match, TRBD1 (5 bases). The CDR3 contains 15 residues. V dropped 2 bases and J dropped 0 bases, with 11 bases sitting between them. Germline CDR1 SGHNT, CDR2 YYREEE (reference sequence). The CDR3 region has the DNA TGTGCCAGCAGCTTATCCGGGGGAATGAACACTGAAGCTTTCTTT. It translates to CASSLSGGMNTEAFF.

The chain carries TRBV5-8 and TRBJ2-5; D gene ambiguous. CDR3 length equals 14 residues. Per the germline V gene, CDR1 is SGHTS and CDR2 is YDEGEE. Trimming removed 0 bases at V and 2 bases at J, with 8 bases between. CDR3 residues: CASSLAQVQETQYF. The CDR3 coding sequence is TGTGCCAGCAGCTTGGCCCAGGTTCAAGAGACCCAGTACTTC.

This chain joins TRBV5-1 and TRBJ2-7; 7 bases agree with TRBD1. This CDR3 comprises 15 residues. Germline V gene lookup returns CDR1 SGHRS and CDR2 YFSETQ. J was trimmed by 2 bases and V by 0 bases; bases with no gene match: 5. CDR3: CASSLVDRATYEQYF. Written as DNA, the CDR3 is TGCGCCAGCAGCTTGGTTGACAGGGCGACCTACGAGCAGTACTTC.

This clone was detected once. The chain carries TRBV27 and TRBJ2-2; maybe TRBD2 (5 bases). Germline CDR1 is MNHEY and CDR2 is SMNVEV (reference sequence). Trimming pared 6 bases from V and 5 bases from J, leaving 13 bases between. This CDR3 is 14 amino acids long. CDR3 bases: TGTGCCAGCAGGTCGACGGGGTTGACCGGGGAGCTGTTTTTT. Protein product: CASRSTGLTGELFF.

This sequence joins TRBV19 and TRBJ1-1, with 11 positions matching TRBD1. The CDR3 covers 16 residues. The V gene end was trimmed by 5 bases and the J gene end by 3 bases; junction bases not matched to a gene: 8. Germline values: CDR1 LNHDA, CDR2 SQIVND (reference sequence). The CDR3 region has the DNA TGTGCCAGTAGTGGACGGACAGGGGGCGACGACACTGAAGCTTTCTTT. Protein sequence: CASSGRTGGDDTEAFF.

The chain recombines TRBV6-6 with TRBJ2-4; the D gene is possibly TRBD1 (5 bases). Trimming shortened V by 5 bases and J by 1 base, and 15 bases separated the two germline ends. This CDR3 region has 16 residues. The germline gives CDR1 MNHNY, CDR2 SVGAGI (reference sequence). CDR3 coding DNA: TGTGCCAGCAGTAGGGGCAGGGCAGGGGCCAAAAACATTCAGTACTTC. Translation: CASSRGRAGAKNIQYF.

The chain employs TRBV5-1 and TRBJ2-1; TRBD2 agrees at 13 bases. The CDR3 totals 15 residues. With V trimmed by 4 bases and J by 8 bases, 6 bases remained unmatched. Germline V gene lookup returns CDR1 SGHRS and CDR2 YFSETQ. Here the CDR3 DNA reads TGCGCCAGCAGCACTAGGACTAGCGGGAGCTATGAGCAGTTCTTC. This codes for CASSTRTSGSYEQFF.

In DNA, the CDR3 is TGTGCCAGCAGTTTGAGAAGGGGGCTATCAAATACGCAGTATTTT. Translated: CASSLRRGLSNTQYF. This chain connects TRBV28 to TRBJ2-3, with TRBD1 identical over 7 bases. Germline V gives CDR1 MDHEN, CDR2 SYDVKM. This CDR3 has 15 amino acids. The ends lost 3 bases at V and 7 bases at J; junction bases unmatched: 10.

The chain carries TRBV30 and TRBJ2-3, with no clear D. Per the germline V gene, CDR1 is GTSNPN and CDR2 is SVGIG (reference sequence). This CDR3 has 13 amino acids. The germline V and J ends were trimmed by 4 bases and 3 bases, with 11 bases remaining between them. This chain's CDR3 is CAWKARSTDTQYF. CDR3 sequence (DNA): TGTGCCTGGAAAGCGAGGTCAACAGATACGCAGTATTTT.